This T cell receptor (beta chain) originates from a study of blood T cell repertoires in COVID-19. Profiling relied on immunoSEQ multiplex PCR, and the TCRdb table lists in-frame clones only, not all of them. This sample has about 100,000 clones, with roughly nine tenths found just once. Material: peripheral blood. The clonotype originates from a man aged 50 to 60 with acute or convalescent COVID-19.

CDR3 region: CATSTGQGSEKLFF. In nucleotides, the CDR3 is TGTGCCACCAGCACGGGACAGGGAAGTGAAAAACTGTTTTTT. This chain links TRBV15 with TRBJ1-4, with 9 bases that match TRBD1. This CDR3 has 14 residues. J lost 7 bases, V lost 4 bases, and 4 bases had no gene match. Germline V gives CDR1 LNHNV, CDR2 YYDKDF (reference sequence).